The clone carrying this TCR beta chain was seen a handful of times. Germline V gene lookup returns CDR1 LGHDT and CDR2 YNNKEL (reference sequence). The CDR3 runs 15 residues. V was clipped by 1 base and J by 4 bases, with 13 bases between them. This sample is drawn from a study of blood T cell repertoires in COVID-19. As for the study in general: Both acute and convalescent COVID-19 samples were obtained from the United States, Italy and Spain. Sources were T cells, B-cell-depleted T cells, or PBMCs; the material itself was cDNA or gDNA.

Authors' methods: How many nucleated cells were present was estimated from reference gene primer amplification. The table came from immunoSEQ multiplex PCR; TCRdb's copy has only in-frame clones and leaves some out. D and trimming come from the DNA, and the V and J calls and clone size come from that table. The data show approximately 54,000 clones, over 75% seen once. The chain has TRBV3-1 (or the pseudogene TRBV3-2) and TRBJ1-2, with TRBD1 as a possible D gene (5 bases). The receptor was derived from a woman in her thirties or forties with active COVID-19. Sequencing was performed on peripheral blood. Here the CDR3 DNA reads TGTGCCAGCAGCCAAGGTGGGGGGTTAGGCTATGGCTACACCTTC. Translating it yields CASSQGGGLGYGYTF.